These T cell receptor beta chains were read from a single sample in a study of cytomegalovirus exposure and HLA in healthy donors. This table comes from immunoSEQ multiplex PCR, and its TCRdb copy is limited to in-frame clones, with some not included. The repertoire holds around 180,000 clones, with roughly 87% as singletons. Sequenced input: PBMCs. The receptors originated from a girl in the first two years of life in good health and CMV-seronegative. Each CDR3 is given with its conserved first and last residue. The order of the fields is D gene, clone size, V gene, J gene, CDR3 protein, CDR3 DNA. D genes are given only for firm matches. Rows may omit the clone size; those that give it use once, few, many or a size class.

>NA|once|TRBV9|TRBJ2-7
CASSVGQTPGEQYF
TGTGCCAGCAGCGTAGGACAGACACCCGGCGAGCAGTACTTC
>TRBD1|once|TRBV6-1|TRBJ1-1
CASRDRLNTEAFF
TGTGCCAGCCGGGACAGGTTGAACACTGAAGCTTTCTTT
>TRBD2|NA|TRBV27|TRBJ2-1
CASSPRLAGHEQFF
TGTGCCAGCAGTCCGCGACTAGCGGGGCATGAGCAGTTCTTC
>NA|NA|TRBV6-1|TRBJ1-6
CASSTDHNSPLHF
TGTGCCAGCAGCACAGACCATAATTCACCCCTCCACTTT
>NA|NA|TRBV7-8|TRBJ2-5
CASSLGAGGTQYF
TGTGCCAGCAGCTTAGGGGCCGGGGGGACCCAGTACTTC
>TRBD1|NA|TRBV5-4|TRBJ1-2
CASSFYRDRGYGYTF
TGTGCCAGCAGCTTTTACCGGGACAGGGGATATGGCTACACCTTC
>NA|NA|TRBV25-1|TRBJ1-6
CASSELVGDSPLHF
TGTGCCAGCAGTGAATTAGTCGGGGATTCACCCCTCCACTTT
>TRBD1|NA|TRBV9|TRBJ2-3
CASSRDRGSDTQYF
TGTGCCAGCAGTCGGGACAGGGGGAGCGATACGCAGTATTTT
>NA|NA|TRBV6-5|TRBJ2-5
CASSRLRQETQYF
TGTGCCAGCAGCCGATTGAGGCAAGAGACCCAGTACTTC
>NA|few|TRBV29-1|TRBJ1-1
CSAAFDRAFF
TGCAGCGCAGCGTTCGATCGAGCTTTCTTT
>NA|NA|TRBV5-1|TRBJ2-5
CASSLSNSQETQYF
TGCGCCAGCAGCTTATCGAACAGTCAAGAGACCCAGTACTTC
>TRBD2|NA|TRBV18|TRBJ2-3
CASSPPRTSGGGTQYF
TGTGCCAGCTCACCTCCTCGGACTAGCGGGGGGGGCACGCAGTATTTT
>TRBD2|NA|TRBV5-4|TRBJ2-1
CASSFPGGSNEQFF
TGTGCCAGCAGCTTCCCGGGGGGGAGCAATGAGCAGTTCTTC
>NA|NA|TRBV14|TRBJ2-5
CASSKWTGGLQETQYF
TGTGCCAGCAGCAAATGGACTGGCGGCCTACAAGAGACCCAGTACTTC
>NA|NA|TRBV18|TRBJ2-1
CASSPQRRAGGDNEQFF
TGTGCCAGCTCACCCCAACGACGAGCCGGGGGAGACAATGAGCAGTTCTTC
>NA|NA|TRBV6-1|TRBJ1-1
CASSELRGSGTEAFF
TGTGCCAGCAGTGAACTTAGGGGATCGGGCACTGAAGCTTTCTTT
>TRBD1|NA|TRBV7-2|TRBJ1-4
CASSLRGGTEKLFF
TGTGCCAGCAGCTTAAGAGGGGGCACTGAAAAACTGTTTTTT
>NA|few|TRBV6-6|TRBJ2-7
CASSYEPVGASYEQYF
TGTGCCAGCAGTTACGAGCCGGTTGGGGCCTCCTACGAGCAGTACTTC
>NA|NA|TRBV15|TRBJ2-1
CATSPLGHNSENEQFF
TGTGCCACCAGCCCTTTAGGACATAATAGTGAAAATGAGCAGTTCTTC
>TRBD2|once|TRBV30|TRBJ2-2
CAWSWEGYTGELPF
TGTGCCTGGAGTTGGGAGGGGTACACCGGGGAGCTGCCTTTT
>NA|NA|TRBV27|TRBJ2-7
CASSLGSNYEQYF
TGTGCCAGCAGTTTAGGCTCCAACTACGAGCAGTACTTC
>NA|NA|TRBV7-9|TRBJ1-1
CASSLNREGTEAFF
TGTGCCAGCAGCTTAAACCGGGAGGGCACTGAAGCTTTCTTT
>TRBD1|NA|TRBV7-3|TRBJ2-3
CASSRLQGTDTQYF
TGTGCCAGCAGCCGTCTACAGGGGACAGATACGCAGTATTTC
>NA|once|TRBV21-1|TRBJ1-2
CASSGPRGSGYDYGYTF
TGTGCCAGCAGCGGTCCAAGGGGTAGCGGCTATGACTATGGCTACACCTTC
>NA|NA|TRBV21-1|TRBJ2-3
CASSKVSTSGGYTDTQYF
TGTGCCAGCAGCAAAGTGTCCACTAGCGGGGGATACACAGATACGCAGTATTTT
>NA|NA|TRBV10-3|TRBJ1-2
CAISPEGGLGYTF
TGTGCCATCAGTCCTGAGGGAGGGCTTGGCTACACCTTC
>TRBD2|NA|TRBV6-5|TRBJ2-3
CASSLTSGRTDTQYF
TGTGCCAGCAGTCTAACTAGCGGCCGCACAGATACGCAGTATTTT
>NA|NA|TRBV6-1|TRBJ1-3
CASSRDIAGNTIYF
TGTGCCAGCAGTCGGGACATCGCTGGAAACACCATATATTTT
>NA|few|TRBV2|TRBJ2-3
CASMKRFTDTQYF
TGTGCCAGCATGAAGAGATTCACAGATACGCAGTATTTT